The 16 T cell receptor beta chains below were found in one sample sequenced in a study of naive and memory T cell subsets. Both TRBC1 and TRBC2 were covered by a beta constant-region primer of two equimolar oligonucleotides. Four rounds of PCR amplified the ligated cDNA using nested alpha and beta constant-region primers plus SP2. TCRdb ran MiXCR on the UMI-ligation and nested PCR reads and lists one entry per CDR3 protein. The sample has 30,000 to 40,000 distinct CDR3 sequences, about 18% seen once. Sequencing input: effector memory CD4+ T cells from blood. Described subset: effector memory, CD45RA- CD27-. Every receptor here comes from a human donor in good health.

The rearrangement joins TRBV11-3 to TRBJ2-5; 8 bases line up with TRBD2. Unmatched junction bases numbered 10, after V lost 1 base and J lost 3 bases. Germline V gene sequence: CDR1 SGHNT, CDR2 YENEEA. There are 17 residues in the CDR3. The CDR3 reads CASSLVPREGREETQYF. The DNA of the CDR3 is TGTGCCAGCAGCTTAGTTCCACGGGAGGGACGGGAAGAGACCCAGTACTTC.

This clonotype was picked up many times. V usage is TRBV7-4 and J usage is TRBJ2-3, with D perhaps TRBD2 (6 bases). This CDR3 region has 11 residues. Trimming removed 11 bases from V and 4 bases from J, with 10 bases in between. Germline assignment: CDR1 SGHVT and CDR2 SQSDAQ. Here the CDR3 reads CAWGDPDTQYF. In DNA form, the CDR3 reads TGTGCCTGGGGGGACCCAGATACGCAGTATTTT.

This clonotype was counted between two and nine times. In DNA form, the CDR3 reads TGTGCCAGCAGTTACCCCTTAAGCGGGGGCTACAATGAGCAGTTCTTC. Amino acid sequence: CASSYPLSGGYNEQFF. V usage is TRBV6-7 and J usage is TRBJ2-1; 8 bases agree with TRBD2. TRBV6-7 counts as an open reading frame of uncertain function. This CDR3 is built from 16 residues. After removal of 2 bases from V and 3 bases from J, the junction contained 6 bases not matched to a gene.

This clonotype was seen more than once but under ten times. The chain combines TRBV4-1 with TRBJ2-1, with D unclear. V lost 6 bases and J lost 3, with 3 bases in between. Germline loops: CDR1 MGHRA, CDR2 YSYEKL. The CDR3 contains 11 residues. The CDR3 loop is CASRNYNEQFF. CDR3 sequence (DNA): TGCGCCAGCAGGAACTACAATGAGCAGTTCTTC.

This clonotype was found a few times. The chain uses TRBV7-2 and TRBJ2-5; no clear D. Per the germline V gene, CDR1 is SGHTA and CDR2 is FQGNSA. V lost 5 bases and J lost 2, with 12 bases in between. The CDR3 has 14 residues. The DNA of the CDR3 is TGTGCCAGCAGCCCGGAGCCCTCGCAAGAGACCCAGTACTTC. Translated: CASSPEPSQETQYF.

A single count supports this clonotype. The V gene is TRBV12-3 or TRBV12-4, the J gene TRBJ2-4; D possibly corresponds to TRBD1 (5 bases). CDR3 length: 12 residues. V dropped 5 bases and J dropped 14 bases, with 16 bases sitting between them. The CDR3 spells CASSAGRVREYF. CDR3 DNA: TGTGCCAGCAGTGCCGGCAGGGTTCGGGAGTACTTC.

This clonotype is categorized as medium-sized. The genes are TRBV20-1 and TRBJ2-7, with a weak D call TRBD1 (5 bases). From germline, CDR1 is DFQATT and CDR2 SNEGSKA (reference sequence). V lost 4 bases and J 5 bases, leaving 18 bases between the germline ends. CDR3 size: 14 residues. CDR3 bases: TGCAGTGCTACCCGACTTACAGGTATACACGAGCAGTACTTC. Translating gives CSATRLTGIHEQYF.

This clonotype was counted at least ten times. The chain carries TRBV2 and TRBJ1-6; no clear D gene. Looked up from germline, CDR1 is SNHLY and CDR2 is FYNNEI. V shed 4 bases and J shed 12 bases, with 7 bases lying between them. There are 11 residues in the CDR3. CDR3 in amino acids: CASSVLIPLHF. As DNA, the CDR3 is TGTGCCAGCAGTGTTTTGATACCCCTCCACTTT. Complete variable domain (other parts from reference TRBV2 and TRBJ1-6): EPEVTQTPSHQVTQMGQEVILRCVPISNHLYFYWYRQILGQKVEFLVSFYNNEISEKSEIFDDQFSVERPDGSNFTLKIRSTKLEDSAMYFCASSVLIPLHFGNGTRLTVT.

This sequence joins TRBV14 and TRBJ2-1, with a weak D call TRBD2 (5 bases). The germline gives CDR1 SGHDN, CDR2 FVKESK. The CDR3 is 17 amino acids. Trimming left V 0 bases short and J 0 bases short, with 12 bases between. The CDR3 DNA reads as TGTGCCAGCAGCCAAGATTTGAGGGCTAGCTCCTACAATGAGCAGTTCTTC. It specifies CASSQDLRASSYNEQFF.

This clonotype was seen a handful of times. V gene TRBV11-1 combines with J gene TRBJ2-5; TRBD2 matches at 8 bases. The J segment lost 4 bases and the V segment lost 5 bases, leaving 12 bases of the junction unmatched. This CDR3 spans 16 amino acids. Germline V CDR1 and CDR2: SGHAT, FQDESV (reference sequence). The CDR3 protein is CASSPAGTREGETQYF. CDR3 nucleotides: TGTGCCAGCAGCCCCGCCGGGACACGGGAGGGAGAGACCCAGTACTTC.

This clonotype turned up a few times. The CDR3 here is CSAREGTGAGQPQHF. Here the CDR3 DNA reads TGCAGTGCTAGAGAGGGGACAGGGGCGGGTCAGCCCCAGCATTTT. The rearrangement uses TRBV20-1 and TRBJ1-5; 10 bases fit TRBD1. The length of the CDR3 is 15 residues. CDR1 and CDR2 (germline): DFQATT, SNEGSKA (reference sequence). V gave up 0 bases and J gave up 6 bases; unmatched junction bases: 5.

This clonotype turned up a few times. In nucleotides, the CDR3 is TGCGCCAGCAGCTTGGAGACAGGGGATGGAGGCTACACCTTC. It yields the protein CASSLETGDGGYTF. The chain employs TRBV5-1 and TRBJ1-2; 8 bases are a match to TRBD1. The germline gives CDR1 SGHRS, CDR2 YFSETQ. The length of the CDR3 is 14 residues. V dropped 0 bases and J dropped 8; count of bases not matched to a gene: 6.

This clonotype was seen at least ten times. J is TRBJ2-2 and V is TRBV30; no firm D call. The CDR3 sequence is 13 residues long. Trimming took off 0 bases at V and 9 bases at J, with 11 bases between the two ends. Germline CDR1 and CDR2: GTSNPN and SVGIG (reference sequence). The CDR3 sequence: CAWSVGPPRELFF. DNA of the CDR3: TGTGCCTGGAGTGTTGGCCCCCCCAGGGAGCTGTTTTTT.

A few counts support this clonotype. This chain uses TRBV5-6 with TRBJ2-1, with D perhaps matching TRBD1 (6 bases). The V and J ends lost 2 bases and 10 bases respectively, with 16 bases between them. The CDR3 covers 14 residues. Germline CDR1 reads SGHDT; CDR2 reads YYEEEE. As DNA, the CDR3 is TGTGCCAGCAGCTTACTCAGGGGATTGGCGGAGCAGTTCTTC. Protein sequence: CASSLLRGLAEQFF.

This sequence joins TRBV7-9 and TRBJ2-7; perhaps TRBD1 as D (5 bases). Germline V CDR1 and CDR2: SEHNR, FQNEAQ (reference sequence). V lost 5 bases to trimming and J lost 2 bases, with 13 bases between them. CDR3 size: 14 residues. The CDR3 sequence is CASSPAAGTYEQYF. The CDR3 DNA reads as TGTGCCAGCAGCCCCGCAGCAGGGACCTACGAGCAGTACTTC.

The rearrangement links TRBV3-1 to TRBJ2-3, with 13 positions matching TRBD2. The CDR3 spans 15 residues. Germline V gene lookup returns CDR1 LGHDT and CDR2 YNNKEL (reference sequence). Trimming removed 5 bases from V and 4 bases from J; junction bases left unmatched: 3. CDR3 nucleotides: TGTGCCAGCAGCGCACTAGCGGGAGGGGCAGATACGCAGTATTTT. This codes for CASSALAGGADTQYF.